Listed below are T cell receptor beta chains from one sample, sequenced in a study of radiation and T cells in renal cell carcinoma. Produced via immunoSEQ multiplex PCR; TCRdb's table is partial and in-frame only. The data show tens of thousands of clones, roughly 80% seen once. This sample comprised blood, obtained from a patient whose treatment included radiotherapy and nephrectomy. These receptors were obtained from a man in his 60s with renal cell carcinoma. The CDR3 runs from the conserved cysteine through the conserved F or W. A D gene is named only where the DNA matches it firmly. Size values are once, few and many counts, or a class for expanded clones, and some rows have none.

j_call d_call clone_size v_call cdr3_nt cdr3_aa
TRBJ1-3 TRBD1 NA TRBV6-5 TGTGCCAGCAGTCGATCCGGGACAGCTGGAAACACCATATATTTT CASSRSGTAGNTIYF
TRBJ1-2 NA NA TRBV19 TGTGCCAGTAGTATTTCGGGGCCCTCCCCCACCGAACACTATGGCTACACCTTC CASSISGPSPTEHYGYTF
TRBJ2-3 NA NA TRBV7-2 TGTGCCAGCAGCATACAGGGTGCAGATACGCAGTATTTT CASSIQGADTQYF
TRBJ2-7 NA NA TRBV6-5 TGTGCCAGCAGACCCAGGACTGCGAGGGACGAGCAGTACTTC CASRPRTARDEQYF
TRBJ2-2 TRBD1 medium-sized TRBV27 TGTGCCAGCAGTCCAGGGGACAGATTTACCGGGGAGCTGTTTTTT CASSPGDRFTGELFF
TRBJ2-7 TRBD2 NA TRBV2 TGTGCCAGTCAGACTAGCGGCTACTCCTACGAGCAGTACTTC CASQTSGYSYEQYF
TRBJ2-7 TRBD1 NA TRBV7-8 TGTGCCAGCAGCTTAGTAAGGACAGGGAGATACGAGCAGTACTTC CASSLVRTGRYEQYF
TRBJ2-2 NA NA TRBV27 TGTGCCAGCAGTTTAGTGGGCGGGGAGCTGTTTTTT CASSLVGGELFF
TRBJ2-7 NA NA TRBV4-3 TGCGCCAGCAGCCAAGGGGACCATACATTCTACGAGCAGTACTTC CASSQGDHTFYEQYF
TRBJ1-2 NA NA TRBV29-1 TGCAGCGGTATTAGCGACAGCTATGGCTACACCTTC CSGISDSYGYTF
TRBJ1-5 TRBD1 NA TRBV20-1 TGCAGGGACAGGGAGGATCAGCCCCAGCATTTT CRDREDQPQHF
TRBJ2-7 TRBD1 many TRBV5-6 TGTGCCAGCAGCTGGGGGACAGGGACGGGTTACGAGCAGTACTTC CASSWGTGTGYEQYF
TRBJ2-2 NA NA TRBV7-7 TGTGCTAGCAGCTTAAATCCAGGGGAAAACACCGGGGAGCTGTTTTTT CASSLNPGENTGELFF
TRBJ2-3 NA NA TRBV4-1 TGCGCCAGCAGCCAAGCGAACCTTATTAGCACAGATACGCAGTATTTT CASSQANLISTDTQYF
TRBJ2-1 NA medium-sized TRBV7-9 TGTGCCAGCGGTCGCGCGTCAGGCAATGAGCAGTTCTTC CASGRASGNEQFF
TRBJ2-7 NA once TRBV7-8 TGTGCCAGCAGCTTAGGAGGGAGTACCTACGAGCAGTACTTC CASSLGGSTYEQYF
TRBJ2-3 NA NA TRBV9 TGTGCCAGCAGCGTTAGTCCCCTAGCCGGGGATACGCAGTATTTT CASSVSPLAGDTQYF
TRBJ1-4 NA NA TRBV14 TGTGCCAGCAGCCAAAGAGGCACTAATGAAAAACTGTTTTTT CASSQRGTNEKLFF
TRBJ1-1 TRBD1 NA TRBV18 TGTGCCAGCTCACCACCAAACAGGGGAGGGTTGAACACTGAAGCTTTCTTT CASSPPNRGGLNTEAFF
TRBJ2-1 NA NA TRBV5-1 TGCGCCAGCAGCTTGGCCATGGGTAGTGAGCAGTTCTTC CASSLAMGSEQFF
TRBJ2-2 NA NA TRBV19 TGTGCCAGTAAGGACAACCCAAACACCGGGGAGCTGTTTTTT CASKDNPNTGELFF
TRBJ1-4 NA NA TRBV6-6 TGTGCCAGCAGTTACTCGGGTGACAGAGCTAATGAAAAACTGTTTTTT CASSYSGDRANEKLFF
TRBJ2-3 TRBD2 NA TRBV6-4 TGTGCCAGCAGTGAAGGCGGGGGGAGTATAGATACGCAGTATTTT CASSEGGGSIDTQYF